The 8 T cell receptor beta chains given below trace back to one sample, sequenced in a study of beta chain features in type 1 diabetes. Sequenced material consisted of expressed TCRB transcripts (all of the isolated RNA was reverse transcribed). Assay used: immunoSEQ multiplex PCR; TCRdb lists only in-frame clones, some missing. There are around 170,000 clones in the sample; 7% to 10% occur only once, and less than 3% lies in the top ten. Sequenced sample: central memory CD4+ T cells from blood. Source of these receptors: a woman aged 18-30 years in good health.

The V call is TRBV11-3, the J call TRBJ2-3; TRBD1 matches at 8 bases. Germline values: CDR1 SGHNT, CDR2 YENEEA. With 4 bases clipped from V and 5 bases from J, the junction kept 8 bases outside the gene matches. The CDR3 loop spans 15 amino acids. CDR3 in amino acids: CASSSGDRGGDTQYF. DNA of the CDR3: TGTGCCAGCAGCTCTGGAGACAGGGGAGGAGATACGCAGTATTTT.

In this sample, this clone turned up a few times. The rearrangement uses TRBV5-1 and TRBJ2-7; no clear D. Germline lookup yields CDR1 SGHRS and CDR2 YFSETQ. The V end lost 0 bases, the J end lost 5 bases, and 6 bases lay between the germline ends. The CDR3 runs 12 residues. CDR3 in DNA: TGCGCCAGCAGCTTGGCCGGTAACGAGCAGTACTTC. Its protein product is CASSLAGNEQYF.

The chain is built from TRBV30 and TRBJ2-1; D might be TRBD2 (7 bases). CDR1 GTSNPN and CDR2 SVGIG come from the germline V gene (reference sequence). The length of the CDR3 is 13 residues. The ends were cut back, 5 bases at V and 8 bases at J, with 16 bases in the middle. The DNA of the CDR3 is TGTGCCTGGGGAGGGGGGGATTTATATGAGCAGTTCTTC. Translated, it gives CAWGGGDLYEQFF.

This clone has just a few counts. This chain uses TRBV11-2 with TRBJ2-3; the D gene is possibly TRBD2 (5 bases). Trimming removed 3 bases at V and 2 bases at J, with 12 bases between. CDR3 size: 15 residues. Per the germline V gene, CDR1 is SGHAT and CDR2 is FQNNGV. CDR3 amino acids: CASSLDWDSTDTQYF. As DNA, the CDR3 is TGTGCCAGCAGCTTGGACTGGGATTCCACAGATACGCAGTATTTT.

The V call is TRBV5-1, the J call TRBJ1-1; TRBD1 aligns across 8 bases. V was clipped by 6 bases and J by 0 bases; unmatched bases: 7. CDR3 length: 15 amino acids. The germline V gene has CDR1 SGHRS and CDR2 YFSETQ. CDR3 nucleotide sequence: TGCGCCAGCAACCGGGGGACAGGAGTGAACACTGAAGCTTTCTTT. It yields the protein CASNRGTGVNTEAFF.

This clone appeared a few times. V usage is TRBV4-2 and J usage is TRBJ1-2, with TRBD1 matching 9 bases. CDR1 is LGHNA, CDR2 YNFKEQ, per germline. The CDR3 extends over 16 amino acids. V was clipped by 1 base and J by 2 bases; unmatched bases: 5. This CDR3 is CASSQAGDRANYGYTF. The DNA for the CDR3 is TGTGCCAGCAGCCAAGCGGGGGACAGGGCAAACTATGGCTACACCTTC.

This clone was recorded many times. This chain joins TRBV27 and TRBJ1-1; 8 bases are a match to TRBD1. This CDR3 contains 12 residues. The junction had 2 bases not matched to a gene; V was cut back by 6 bases and J by 5 bases. Germline lookup yields CDR1 MNHEY and CDR2 SMNVEV (reference sequence). In DNA form, the CDR3 reads TGTGCCAGCAGAACAGGGGGGACTGAAGCTTTCTTT. This gives the protein CASRTGGTEAFF.

This clone was seen a few times. This rearrangement joins TRBV30 to TRBJ1-5; the D gene is possibly TRBD1 (6 bases). The V gene lost 0 bases and the J gene lost 6 bases, with 18 bases spanning the gap. The CDR3 contains 16 residues. Germline assignment: CDR1 GTSNPN and CDR2 SVGIG (reference sequence). The CDR3 coding sequence is TGTGCCTGGAGTGTACAGGGCAGGGAGGGCGGTCAGCCCCAGCATTTT. Protein: CAWSVQGREGGQPQHF.